This T cell receptor beta chain was documented in a study of cytomegalovirus exposure and HLA in healthy donors. Vbeta (60) and Jbeta (13) primers were used in the PCR. Here immunoSEQ multiplex PCR was the method, and the copy in TCRdb shows in-frame clones only, minus some. The profile shows about 98,000 clones, around 80% of them singletons. General study results and limits: DRB1 had the most TCR associations and HLA-C the fewest, a later analysis found, with rates varying by HLA locus.

On this clone: No antigen is known for it.

The V and J ends lost 4 bases and 4 bases respectively, with 21 bases between them. Germline V gene lookup returns CDR1 SGHNT and CDR2 YYREEE (reference sequence). There are 16 residues in the CDR3. Sample: PBMCs. The origin of this receptor is a man aged 18 to 29 in good health and CMV-seropositive. The chain combines TRBV5-4 with TRBJ2-7; D uncertain. The CDR3: CASSPSIQTSLYEQYF. CDR3 coding DNA: TGTGCCAGCAGCCCGAGCATACAGACATCTCTTTACGAGCAGTACTTC.